Given below is one T cell receptor (beta chain) in context. The sample originates from a study of cytomegalovirus exposure and HLA in healthy donors. Per germline, CDR1 ENHRY and CDR2 SYGVKD. This CDR3 has 15 residues. The junction had 6 bases not matched to a gene; V was cut back by 4 bases and J by 2 bases. The study ran its PCR with 60 Vbeta and 13 Jbeta primers. Produced via immunoSEQ multiplex PCR; TCRdb's table is partial and in-frame only. The sample carries about 140,000 clones, roughly 80% recorded once. The sample consisted of PBMCs. The clonotype was recovered from a man aged 40-55 years in good health and CMV-seropositive. V and J are TRBV10-3 and TRBJ2-5; 8 bases agree with TRBD2. The DNA of the CDR3 is TGTGCCATCAGTGTCCAGGCTAGCGGGCAAGAGACCCAGTACTTC. It translates to CAISVQASGQETQYF.